These 9 T cell receptor beta chains share one sample of origin, sequenced in a study of T-cell memory formation after mild COVID-19. Via MiXCR, TCRdb re-called the 5' RACE reads, giving one row per CDR3 protein. Among 300,000 to 350,000 distinct CDR3 sequences listed, over 11% were seen once. Source material: PBMCs or a T cell subset sorted from them (not recorded which). These receptors came from a man aged 18 to 29 who had mild COVID-19 (a few samples of this study predate the infection). Cell type and time point are not known.

This chain links TRBV6-5 with TRBJ2-7, with 7 bases lining up with TRBD2. With 4 bases clipped from V and 2 bases from J, the junction kept 8 bases outside the gene matches. The CDR3 has 15 amino acids. CDR1 and CDR2 (germline): MNHEY, SVGAGI. CDR3 in amino acids: CASSSRTRGAYEQYF. The CDR3 nucleotides read TGTGCCAGCAGTTCCCGAACCCGGGGGGCCTACGAGCAGTACTTC.

This chain connects TRBV9 to TRBJ1-3, with D tentatively TRBD1 (5 bases). The length of the CDR3 is 15 residues. Between the trimmed V and J ends, which lost 1 base and 3 bases, there was a span of 11 bases. Germline V lookup: CDR1 SGDLS, CDR2 YYNGEE. As DNA, the CDR3 is TGTGCCAGCAGCGTATGGGGGACGGGTGGAAACACCATATATTTT. Protein sequence: CASSVWGTGGNTIYF.

This clonotype was detected only a few times. The genes are TRBV7-2 and TRBJ2-3; TRBD2 matches 11 bases. Looked up from germline, CDR1 is SGHTA and CDR2 is FQGNSA. Trimming cost V 7 bases and J 1 base; bases outside gene matches: 10. The CDR3 sequence is 17 residues long. CDR3 DNA: TGTGCCAGCAACTGGCTAGCGGGGGGTTGGGGCACAGATACGCAGTATTTT. This encodes CASNWLAGGWGTDTQYF.

This clonotype was recorded a few times. The chain combines TRBV5-1 with TRBJ2-1, with D hard to call. Trimming shortened V by 0 bases and J by 2 bases, and 12 bases separated the two germline ends. CDR1 and CDR2 (germline): SGHRS, YFSETQ. The CDR3 runs 16 residues. CDR3 amino acids: CASSLEGLRAYNEQFF. The CDR3 DNA reads as TGCGCCAGCAGCTTGGAGGGCCTAAGGGCCTACAATGAGCAGTTCTTC.

Many counts were recorded for this clonotype. This rearrangement joins TRBV5-4 to TRBJ2-5; tentative D call: TRBD1 (6 bases). CDR1 is SGHNT, CDR2 YYREEE, per germline (reference sequence). The V end lost 4 bases, the J end lost 1 base, and 11 bases lay between the germline ends. This CDR3 has 14 residues. CDR3 nucleotides: TGTGCCAGCAGCGGCCGGGACATCCAAGAGACCCAGTACTTC. Its protein product is CASSGRDIQETQYF.

This clonotype was counted a few times. J is TRBJ2-1 and V is TRBV11-3; D gene ambiguous. The CDR3 sequence is 14 residues long. CDR1 SGHNT and CDR2 YENEEA come from the germline V gene. V lost 0 bases and J lost 6, with 9 bases in between. The CDR3 nucleotides are TGTGCCAGCAGCTTAGAGCCGGGTTTCAATGAGCAGTTCTTC. Translation gives CASSLEPGFNEQFF.

This clonotype appeared a few times. Written as DNA, the CDR3 is TGCAGTGCTAGAGTCGCCCTTAATTCACCCCTCCACTTT. Translating it yields CSARVALNSPLHF. The chain combines TRBV20-1 with TRBJ1-6; D is ambiguous. Trimming shortened V by 1 base and J by 6 bases, and 7 bases separated the two germline ends. This CDR3 is built from 13 residues. The germline V gene encodes CDR1 DFQATT and CDR2 SNEGSKA (reference sequence).

The J gene is TRBJ2-3, the V gene TRBV6-5; no clear D. This CDR3 comprises 12 residues. Trimming removed 10 bases from V and 0 bases from J, with 8 bases in between. The germline V gene encodes CDR1 MNHEY and CDR2 SVGAGI. CDR3 nucleotide sequence: TGTGCCACCGAAGGTAGCACAGATACGCAGTATTTT. Its protein is CATEGSTDTQYF.

This clonotype turned up a few times. The CDR3 spells CASSSSDRGWKTQYF. The CDR3 DNA is TGTGCCAGCAGTTCCTCGGACAGGGGGTGGAAGACCCAGTACTTC. V is TRBV12-3 or TRBV12-4 and J is TRBJ2-5; 10 positions agree with TRBD1. With 4 bases clipped from V and 6 bases from J, the junction kept 8 bases outside the gene matches. The CDR3 is 15 residues long.